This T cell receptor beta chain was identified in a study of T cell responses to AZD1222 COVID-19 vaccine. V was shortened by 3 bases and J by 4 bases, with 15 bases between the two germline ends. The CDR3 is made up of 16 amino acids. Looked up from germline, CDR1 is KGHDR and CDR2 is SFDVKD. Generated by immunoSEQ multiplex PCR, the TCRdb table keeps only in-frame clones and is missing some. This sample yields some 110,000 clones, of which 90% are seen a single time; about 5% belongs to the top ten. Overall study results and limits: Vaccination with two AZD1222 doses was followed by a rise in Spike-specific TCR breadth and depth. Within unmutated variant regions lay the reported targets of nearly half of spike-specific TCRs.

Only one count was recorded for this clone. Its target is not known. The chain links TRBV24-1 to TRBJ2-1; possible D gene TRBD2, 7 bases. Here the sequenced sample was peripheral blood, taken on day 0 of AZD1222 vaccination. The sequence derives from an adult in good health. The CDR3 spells CATSDGGATKYNEQFF. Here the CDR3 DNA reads TGTGCCACCAGTGATGGGGGGGCGACTAAATACAATGAGCAGTTCTTC.